The sequence of this T cell receptor beta chain was determined in a study of shared clonotypes between healthy human individuals. Study-wide points: Represented genetic and exposure-history diversity was restricted by having few donors. Larger richness was generally estimated for naive than memory subsets.

The V gene lost 6 bases and the J gene lost 2 bases, with 10 bases spanning the gap. Germline V gene sequence: CDR1 WNHNN, CDR2 SYGVQD (reference sequence). CDR3 size: 14 residues. In this sample, this clone turned up once. What it recognizes is unknown. Repertoires were generated with immunoSEQ multiplex PCR, while TCRdb's copy carries only in-frame clones and drops some. The sample gives around 1.4 million clones, 98% of which show up once; 0.36% is in the top ten. This receptor was obtained from a man aged 30-40 years in good health. The chain couples TRBV10-1 to TRBJ2-2; possibly TRBD1 for D (6 bases). The sequenced material came from naive CD4+ T cells sorted from blood. Subset specified: CD45RA+ positively selected. As DNA, the CDR3 is TGCGCCAGCAGCAGGGGCCCTAACACCGGGGAGCTGTTTTTT. It is translated as CASSRGPNTGELFF.